This TCR beta chain was obtained from a study of blood T cell repertoires in COVID-19. Deletions cut 3 bases from V and 2 bases from J, with 11 bases between. The CDR3 spans 14 residues. Germline V gene sequence: CDR1 KGHSH, CDR2 LQKENI. Authors' methods: Scientists estimated how many nucleated cells there were by amplifying reference gene primers. Assay: immunoSEQ multiplex PCR; the TCRdb copy retains only in-frame clones and omits some. V and J calls and clone size are copied from that table; D and trimming were computed from the DNA. Of around 300,000 clones in the sample, 88% were seen once. The material sequenced was PBMCs or T cells enriched from blood (not recorded which). This TCR derives from a woman between 45 and 65 years old who had recovered from COVID-19. The chain has TRBV18 and TRBJ2-7; D gene uncertain. The CDR3 nucleotides are TGTGCCAGCTCACCCTCAGTTTCTGCCTACGAGCAGTACTTC. Protein sequence: CASSPSVSAYEQYF.